The 8 T cell receptor beta chains given below trace back to one sample, sequenced in a study of cytomegalovirus exposure and HLA in healthy donors. The primer mix had 60 Vbeta and 13 Jbeta primers. Generated by immunoSEQ multiplex PCR, the TCRdb table keeps only in-frame clones and is missing some. The top ten clones hold 4.1% of a sample with 150,000 to 200,000 clones, 75% to 90% of them seen once. Sequences were obtained from PBMCs. The receptors stem from a man aged 45-65 years in good health and CMV-seropositive.

The CDR3 DNA is TGTGCCCTCGGGACTAGCGGGAGTCAAGATACGCAGTATTTT. Its protein product is CALGTSGSQDTQYF. This chain connects TRBV10-3 to TRBJ2-3, with 14 bases aligning to TRBD2. The germline gives CDR1 ENHRY, CDR2 SYGVKD. The CDR3 is made up of 14 amino acids. V shed 11 bases, J shed 5 bases, and the junction held 6 bases outside the gene matches.

The chain couples TRBV6-4 to TRBJ2-3; the match to TRBD1 covers 9 bases. V dropped 5 bases and J dropped 4; count of bases not matched to a gene: 4. Germline V gene lookup returns CDR1 MRHNA and CDR2 SNTAGT. This CDR3 has 14 residues. CDR3 in amino acids: CASSLQGASDTQYF. The CDR3 coding sequence is TGTGCCAGCAGTCTACAGGGGGCCTCAGATACGCAGTATTTT.

This clone was observed a few times. This sequence joins TRBV6-5 and TRBJ2-1; D perhaps matches TRBD2 (5 bases). The germline V and J ends were trimmed by 2 bases and 2 bases, with 10 bases remaining between them. Germline values: CDR1 MNHEY, CDR2 SVGAGI. The CDR3 is made up of 15 amino acids. The CDR3 spells CASSYVGDPYNEQFF. The DNA of the CDR3 is TGTGCCAGCAGTTACGTGGGAGACCCCTACAATGAGCAGTTCTTC.

V is TRBV7-2 and J is TRBJ1-1, with 7 bases that match TRBD1. The CDR3 runs 13 residues. Germline V gene lookup returns CDR1 SGHTA and CDR2 FQGNSA. The V segment lost 4 bases and the J segment 8 bases; nucleotides outside the gene matches: 7. CDR3 bases: TGTGCCAGCAGCTCCAGACAGGGAGGAGAAGCTTTCTTT. This sequence encodes CASSSRQGGEAFF.

This sequence joins TRBV7-9 and TRBJ1-4; possibly TRBD1 for D (5 bases). In germline, CDR1 is SEHNR, CDR2 FQNEAQ (reference sequence). Trimming took 1 base from V and 0 from J, leaving 9 bases between them. This CDR3 is 16 amino acids long. This CDR3 is CASSLGGAATNEKLFF. CDR3 DNA: TGTGCCAGCAGCTTAGGTGGGGCTGCAACTAATGAAAAACTGTTTTTT.

The rearrangement uses TRBV7-8 and TRBJ2-7; 9 bases map to TRBD1. Germline lookup yields CDR1 SGHVS and CDR2 FQNEAQ. The CDR3 runs 15 residues. Trimming at V came to 5 bases and at J to 7 bases, leaving 12 bases not matched to a gene. The CDR3 DNA reads as TGTGCCAGCAGCGGATTGGACAGGGGCGCTTGGGAGCAGTACTTC. Its protein is CASSGLDRGAWEQYF. The variable domain in full, completed from reference TRBV7-8 and TRBJ2-7, reads GAGVSQSPRYKVAKRGQDVALRCDPISGHVSLFWYQQALGQGPEFLTYFQNEAQLDKSGLPSDRFFAERPEGSVSTLKIQRTQQEDSAVYLCASSGLDRGAWEQYFGPGTRLTVT.

The chain carries TRBV4-1 and TRBJ1-5; no clear D gene. The CDR3 consists of 14 residues. Germline V gene sequence: CDR1 MGHRA, CDR2 YSYEKL. Trimming stripped 8 bases from V and 6 bases from J, with 17 bases between. The CDR3 sequence: CASSQDGGSQPQHF. As DNA, the CDR3 is TGCGCCAGCTCCCAAGATGGAGGGTCTCAGCCCCAGCATTTT.

This sequence joins TRBV13 and TRBJ1-1; D remains unclear. CDR3 length: 15 residues. Germline V gives CDR1 PRHDT, CDR2 FYEKMQ (reference sequence). The V and J ends lost 4 bases and 6 bases respectively, with 18 bases between them. Written as DNA, the CDR3 is TGTGCCAGCAGCTCTCTAAAGTCGGGAAAGGCTGAAGCTTTCTTT. The encoded protein is CASSSLKSGKAEAFF.